Given below is one TCR beta chain in context. What this receptor recognizes is not known. Per-base qualities were not stored, and no clone one base away is much larger. The same CDR3 also results from other DNA sequences found in this sample. The data were taken from a study of blood T cell repertoires in COVID-19 (dated by TCRdb to about 2020). Background for the entire study: Samples covering the acute and convalescent phases of COVID-19 were provided by collaborators in the United States, Italy and Spain. The material from the prospective study consisted of cDNA or gDNA derived from T cells, B-cell-depleted T cells, or PBMCs. The dataset comprised deeply sampled blood TCRbeta repertoires from subjects exposed to, actively infected with, or recovered from COVID-19. The repertoires were released in a freely available public database meant as a resource for research on the immune response to SARS-CoV-2. Samples came from the ongoing ImmuneRACE study (first 160 participants) plus 1,254 subjects from 6 global collaborators. A de-identified subject ID, COVID-19 status, age in years and sex were almost always included in the sample metadata. Where available, HLA class I and class II types were obtained from metadata supplied by the sample provider rather than from assay-based typing. Overall study outcomes, separate from this receptor: The quantity of clinical and demographic metadata differed by source and by participant and was supplied without curation.

TCRbeta CDR3 regions were amplified from genomic DNA using the immunoSEQ Assay, a bias-controlled multiplex PCR. The study's processing was this. The number of nucleated cells in each sample was estimated by amplification of reference gene primers within the assay. Sequence reads were collapsed and filtered to measure the absolute abundance of every unique TCRbeta CDR3 rearrangement. For each sample, productive Simpson clonality was calculated as the square root of Simpson's diversity index over productive rearrangements. In TCRdb, the immuneACCESS table is reduced to in-frame sequences with V and J assigned. These tables do not hold every clone; where another copy was compared, an unresolved V gene accounts for under half, and the others remain unexplained. V, J and clone size were drawn from that table, and D and trimming were deduced from the DNA. The sample yields 150,000 to 200,000 clones; 75% to 95% were counted once. The ten top clones hold roughly 0.56% of the sample.

Collaborating institutions collected whole blood in K2EDTA tubes following their own protocols. For TCRbeta analysis, collaborator samples were shipped as frozen whole blood, as isolated PBMCs, or as DNA extracted from either sample type. CDR1 SEHNR and CDR2 FQNEAQ are derived from the germline V gene (reference sequence). Here V drops 5 bases and J drops 4 bases, and the junction holds 11 bases not matched to any gene. From cysteine to phenylalanine, the CDR3 is 18 amino acids long. Of all the DNA, just the CDR3 is kept, 54 bases in frame from base 1. The specimen was peripheral blood. The receptor chain draws on TRBV7-9 and TRBJ2-3; TRBD2 aligns with 14 central bases. The clonotype originates from a man aged 45-65 years with acute or convalescent COVID-19. The sequenced DNA is TGTGCCAGCAGCGCCCTGCCGGGACTAGCGGGAGCGGCAGATACGCAGTATTTT. It encodes CASSALPGLAGAADTQYF.